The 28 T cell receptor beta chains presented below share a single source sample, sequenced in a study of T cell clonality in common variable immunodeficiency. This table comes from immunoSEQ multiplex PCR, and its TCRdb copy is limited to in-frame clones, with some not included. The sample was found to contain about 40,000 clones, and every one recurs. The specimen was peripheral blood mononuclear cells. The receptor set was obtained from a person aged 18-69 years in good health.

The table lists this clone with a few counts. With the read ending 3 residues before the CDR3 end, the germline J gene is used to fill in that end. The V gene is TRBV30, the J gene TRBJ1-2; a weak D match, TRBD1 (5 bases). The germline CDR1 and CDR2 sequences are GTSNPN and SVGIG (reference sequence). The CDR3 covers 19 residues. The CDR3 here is CAWSQKKGLAGKSSYDYTF. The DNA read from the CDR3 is TGTGCCTGGAGTCAGAAAAAGGGACTAGCGGGTAAAAGCTCCTACGAC. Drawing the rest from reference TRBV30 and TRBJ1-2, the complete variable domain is SQTIHQWPATLVQPVGSPLSLECTVEGTSNPNLYWYRQAAGRGLQLLFYSVGIGQISSEVPQNLSASRPQDRQFILSSKKLLLSDSGFYLCAWSQKKGLAGKSSYDYTFGSGTRLTVV.

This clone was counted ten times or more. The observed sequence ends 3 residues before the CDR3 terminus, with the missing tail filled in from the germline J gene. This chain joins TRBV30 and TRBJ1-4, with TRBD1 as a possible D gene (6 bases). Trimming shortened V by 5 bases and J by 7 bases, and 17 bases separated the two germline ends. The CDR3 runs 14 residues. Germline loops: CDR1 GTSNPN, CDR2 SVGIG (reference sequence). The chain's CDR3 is CAWGPWGRGEKLFF. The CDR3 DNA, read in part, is TGTGCCTGGGGCCCGTGGGGCAGGGGTGAAAAA.

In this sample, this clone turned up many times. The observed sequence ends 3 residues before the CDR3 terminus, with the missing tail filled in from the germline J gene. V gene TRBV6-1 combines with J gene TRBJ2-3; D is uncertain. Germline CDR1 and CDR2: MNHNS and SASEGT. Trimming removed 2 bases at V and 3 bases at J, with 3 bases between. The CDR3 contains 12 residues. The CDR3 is CASSELTDTQYF. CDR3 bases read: TGTGCCAGCAGTGAATTAACAGATACG.

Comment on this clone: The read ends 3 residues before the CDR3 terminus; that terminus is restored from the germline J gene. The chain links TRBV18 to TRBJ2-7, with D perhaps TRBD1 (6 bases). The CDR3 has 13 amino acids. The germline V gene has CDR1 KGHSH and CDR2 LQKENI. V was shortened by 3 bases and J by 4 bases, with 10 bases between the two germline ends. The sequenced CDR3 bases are TGTGCCAGCTCACCGGGACACCTTTACGAG. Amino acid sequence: CASSPGHLYE. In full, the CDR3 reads CASSPGHLYEQYF.

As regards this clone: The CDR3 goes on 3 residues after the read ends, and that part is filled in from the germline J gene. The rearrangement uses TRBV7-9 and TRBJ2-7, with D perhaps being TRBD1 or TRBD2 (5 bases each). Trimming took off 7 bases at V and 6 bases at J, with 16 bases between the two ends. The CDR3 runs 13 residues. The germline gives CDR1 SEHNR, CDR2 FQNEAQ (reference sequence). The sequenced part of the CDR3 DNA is TGTGCCAGCACCCCTTGGCAGGGAGCCGAG. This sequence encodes CASTPWQGAE. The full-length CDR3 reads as CASTPWQGAEQYF. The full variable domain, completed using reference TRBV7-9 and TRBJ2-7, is DTGVSQNPRHKITKRGQNVTFRCDPISEHNRLYWYRQTLGQGPEFLTYFQNEAQLEKSRLLSDRFSAERPKGSFSTLEIQRTEQGDSAMYLCASTPWQGAEQYFGPGTRLTVT.

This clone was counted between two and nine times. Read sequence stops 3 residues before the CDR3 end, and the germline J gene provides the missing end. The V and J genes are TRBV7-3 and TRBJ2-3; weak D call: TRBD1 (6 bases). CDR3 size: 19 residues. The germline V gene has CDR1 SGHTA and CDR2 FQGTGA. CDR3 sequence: CASSLRPSSDSWGNQPQYF. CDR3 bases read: TGTGCCAGCAGCTTAAGACCTTCCTCGGACAGTTGGGGCAATCAGCCG. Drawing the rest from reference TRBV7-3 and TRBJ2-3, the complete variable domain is GAGVSQTPSNKVTEKGKYVELRCDPISGHTALYWYRQSLGQGPEFLIYFQGTGAADDSGLPNDRFFAVRPEGSVSTLKIQRTERGDSAVYLCASSLRPSSDSWGNQPQYFGPGTRLTVL.

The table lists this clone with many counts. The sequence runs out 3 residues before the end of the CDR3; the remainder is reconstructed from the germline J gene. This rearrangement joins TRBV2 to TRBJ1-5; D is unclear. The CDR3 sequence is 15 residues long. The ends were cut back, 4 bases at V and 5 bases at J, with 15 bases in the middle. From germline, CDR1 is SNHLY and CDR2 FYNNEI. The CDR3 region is CASSGPGFTYQPQHF. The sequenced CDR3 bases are TGTGCCAGCAGTGGGCCCGGGTTCACATATCAGCCC.

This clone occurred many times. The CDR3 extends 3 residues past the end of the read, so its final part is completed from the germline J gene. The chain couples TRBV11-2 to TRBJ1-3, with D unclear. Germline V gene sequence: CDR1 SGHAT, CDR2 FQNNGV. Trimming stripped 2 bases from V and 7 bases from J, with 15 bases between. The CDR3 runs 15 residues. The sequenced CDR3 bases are TGTGCCAGCAGCTTAAGTCCGGGGAATCTGAACACC. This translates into CASSLSPGNLNT. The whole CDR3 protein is CASSLSPGNLNTIYF.

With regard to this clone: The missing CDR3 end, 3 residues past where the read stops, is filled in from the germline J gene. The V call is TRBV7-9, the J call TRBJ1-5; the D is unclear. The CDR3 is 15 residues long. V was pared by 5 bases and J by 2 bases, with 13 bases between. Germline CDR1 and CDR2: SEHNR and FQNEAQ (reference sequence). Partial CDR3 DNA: TGTGCCAGCAGCCCTTGGCGGGAGGGCAATCAGCCC. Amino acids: CASSPWREGNQP. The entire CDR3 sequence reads CASSPWREGNQPQHF.

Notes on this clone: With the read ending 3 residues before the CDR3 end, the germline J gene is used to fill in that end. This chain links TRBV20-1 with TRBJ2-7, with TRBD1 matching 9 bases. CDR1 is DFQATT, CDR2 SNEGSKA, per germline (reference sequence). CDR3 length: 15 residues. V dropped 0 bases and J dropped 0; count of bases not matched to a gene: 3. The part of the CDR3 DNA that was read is TGCAGTGCTAGAGACAGGGACAGGGACTCCTACGAG. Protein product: CSARDRDRDSYE. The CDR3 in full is CSARDRDRDSYEQYF.

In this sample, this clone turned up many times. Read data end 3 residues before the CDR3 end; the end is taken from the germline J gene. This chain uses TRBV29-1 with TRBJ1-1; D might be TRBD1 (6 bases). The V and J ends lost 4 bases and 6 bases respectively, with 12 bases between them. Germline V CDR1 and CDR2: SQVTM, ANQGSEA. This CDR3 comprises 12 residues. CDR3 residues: CSVGYGQSEAFF. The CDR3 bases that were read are TGCAGCGTTGGGTACGGACAGTCTGAA.

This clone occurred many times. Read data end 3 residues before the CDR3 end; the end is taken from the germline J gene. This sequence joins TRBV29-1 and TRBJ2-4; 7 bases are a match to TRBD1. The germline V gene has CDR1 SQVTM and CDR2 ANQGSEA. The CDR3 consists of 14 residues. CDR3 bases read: TGCAGCGTTGAAGAAGGGGGCCGATTGGCGGGT. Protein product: CSVEEGGRLAG. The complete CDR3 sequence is CSVEEGGRLAGQYF. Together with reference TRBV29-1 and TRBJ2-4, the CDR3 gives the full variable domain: SAVISQKPSRDICQRGTSLTIQCQVDSQVTMMFWYRQQPGQSLTLIATANQGSEATYESGFVIDKFPISRPNLTFSTLTVSNMSPEDSSIYLCSVEEGGRLAGQYFGAGTRLSVL.

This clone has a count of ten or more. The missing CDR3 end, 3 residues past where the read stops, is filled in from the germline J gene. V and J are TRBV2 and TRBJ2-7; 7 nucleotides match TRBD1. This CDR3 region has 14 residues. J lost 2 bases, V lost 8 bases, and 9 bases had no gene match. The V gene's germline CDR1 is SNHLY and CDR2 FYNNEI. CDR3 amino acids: CASRRDSVAYEQYF. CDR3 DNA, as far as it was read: TGTGCCAGCCGCCGGGACAGCGTCGCCTACGAG.

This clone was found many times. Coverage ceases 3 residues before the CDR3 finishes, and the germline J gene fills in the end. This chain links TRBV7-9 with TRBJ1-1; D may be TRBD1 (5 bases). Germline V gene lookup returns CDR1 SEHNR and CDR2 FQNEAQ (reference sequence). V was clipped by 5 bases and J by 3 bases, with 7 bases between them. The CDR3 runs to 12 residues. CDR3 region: CASSTGYTEAFF. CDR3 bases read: TGTGCCAGCAGCACAGGATACACTGAA.

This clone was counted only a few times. The CDR3 sequence: CASRGADTQYF. CDR3 DNA (partial): TGTGCCAGCAGGGGGGCAGATACC. The rearrangement uses TRBV7-9 and TRBJ2-5; weak D call: TRBD1 (6 bases). The missing CDR3 end, 3 residues past where the read stops, is filled in from the germline J gene. CDR1 SEHNR and CDR2 FQNEAQ come from the germline V gene (reference sequence). CDR3 length: 11 amino acids.

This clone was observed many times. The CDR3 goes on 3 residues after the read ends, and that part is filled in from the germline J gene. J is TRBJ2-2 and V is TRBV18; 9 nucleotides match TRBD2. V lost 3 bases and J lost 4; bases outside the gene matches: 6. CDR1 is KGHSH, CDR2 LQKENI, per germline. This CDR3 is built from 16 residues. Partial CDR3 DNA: TGTGCCAGCTCACCGACCGGGACTAGCAGCACCGGGGAG. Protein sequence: CASSPTGTSSTGE. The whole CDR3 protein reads CASSPTGTSSTGELFF.

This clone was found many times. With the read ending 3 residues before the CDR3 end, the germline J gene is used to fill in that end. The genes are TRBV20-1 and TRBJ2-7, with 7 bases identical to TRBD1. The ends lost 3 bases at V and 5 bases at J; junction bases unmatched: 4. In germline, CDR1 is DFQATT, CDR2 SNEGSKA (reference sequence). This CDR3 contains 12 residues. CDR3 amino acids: CSARTGPHEQYF. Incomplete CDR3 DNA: TGCAGTGCTAGGACAGGGCCCCACGAG.

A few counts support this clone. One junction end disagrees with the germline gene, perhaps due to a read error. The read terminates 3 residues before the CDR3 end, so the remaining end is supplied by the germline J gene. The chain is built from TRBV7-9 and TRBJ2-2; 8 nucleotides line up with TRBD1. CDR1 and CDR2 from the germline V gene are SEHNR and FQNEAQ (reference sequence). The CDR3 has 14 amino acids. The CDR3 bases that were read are TGTTCCAGCAGCTCGGGACAGGTCAATGAAAAG. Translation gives CSSSSGQVNEK. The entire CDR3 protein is CSSSSGQVNEKLFF.

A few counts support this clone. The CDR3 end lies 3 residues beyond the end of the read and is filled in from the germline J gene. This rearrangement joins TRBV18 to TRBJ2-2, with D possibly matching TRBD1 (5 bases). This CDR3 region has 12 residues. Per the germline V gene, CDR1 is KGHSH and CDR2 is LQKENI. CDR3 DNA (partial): TGTGCCAGCTCACCAGTAGGGGAAAAG. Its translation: CASSPVGEK. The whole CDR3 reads CASSPVGEKLFF.

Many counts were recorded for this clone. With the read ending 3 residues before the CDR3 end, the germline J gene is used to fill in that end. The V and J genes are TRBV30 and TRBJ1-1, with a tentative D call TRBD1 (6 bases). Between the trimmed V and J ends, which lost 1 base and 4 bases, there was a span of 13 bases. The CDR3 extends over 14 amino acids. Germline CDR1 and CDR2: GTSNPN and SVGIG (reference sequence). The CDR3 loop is CAWSEQTGLTEAFF. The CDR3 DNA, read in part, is TGTGCCTGGAGTGAACAGACAGGACTCACTGAA.

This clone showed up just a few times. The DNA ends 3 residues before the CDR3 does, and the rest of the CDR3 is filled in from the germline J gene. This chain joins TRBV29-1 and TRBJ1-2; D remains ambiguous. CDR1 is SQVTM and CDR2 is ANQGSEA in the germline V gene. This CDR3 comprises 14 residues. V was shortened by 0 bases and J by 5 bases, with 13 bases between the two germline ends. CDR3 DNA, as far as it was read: TGCAGCGTTGAAGAAGACGAGGGTATATATGGC. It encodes CSVEEDEGIYG. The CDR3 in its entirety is CSVEEDEGIYGYTF.

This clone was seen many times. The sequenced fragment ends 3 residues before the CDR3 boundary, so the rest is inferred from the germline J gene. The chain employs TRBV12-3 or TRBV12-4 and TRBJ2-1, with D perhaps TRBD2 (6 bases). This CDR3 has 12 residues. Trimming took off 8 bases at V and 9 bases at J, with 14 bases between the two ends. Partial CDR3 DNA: TGTGCCAGCCGGGGGACCACGACTGAG. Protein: CASRGTTTE. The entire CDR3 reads CASRGTTTEQFF.

The CDR3 sequence: CASSDSGTSGEETQYF. The sequenced part of the CDR3 DNA is TGTGCCAGCAGTGACAGCGGGACTAGCGGAGAAGAGACG. This rearrangement joins TRBV2 to TRBJ2-3; TRBD2 matches at 11 bases. Read coverage stops 3 residues before the CDR3 terminus; the germline J gene supplies the remainder. Germline V lookup: CDR1 SNHLY, CDR2 FYNNEI. CDR3 length: 16 residues.

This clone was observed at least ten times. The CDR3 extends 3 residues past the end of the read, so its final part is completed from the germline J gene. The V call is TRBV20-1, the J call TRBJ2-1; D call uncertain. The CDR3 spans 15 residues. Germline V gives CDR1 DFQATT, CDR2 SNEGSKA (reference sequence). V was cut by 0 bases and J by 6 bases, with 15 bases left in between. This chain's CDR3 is CSARDVARSRNEQFF. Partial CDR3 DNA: TGCAGTGCTAGAGATGTGGCTAGGTCCCGCAATGAG.

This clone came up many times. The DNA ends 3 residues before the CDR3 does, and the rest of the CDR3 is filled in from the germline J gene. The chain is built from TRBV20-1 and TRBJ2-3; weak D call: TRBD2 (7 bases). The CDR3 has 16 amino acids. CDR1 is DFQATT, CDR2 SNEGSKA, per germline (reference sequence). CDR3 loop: CSASYRELSRRETQYF. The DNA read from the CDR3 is TGCAGTGCTAGCTACAGGGAGCTAAGTAGGCGGGAGACG.

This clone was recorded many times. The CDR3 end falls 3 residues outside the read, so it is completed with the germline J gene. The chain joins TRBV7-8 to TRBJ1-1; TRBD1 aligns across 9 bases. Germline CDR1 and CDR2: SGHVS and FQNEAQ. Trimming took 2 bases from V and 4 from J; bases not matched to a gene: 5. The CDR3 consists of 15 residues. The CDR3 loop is CASSLTDRGSTEAFF. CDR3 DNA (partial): TGTGCCAGCAGCTTAACCGACAGGGGGAGCACTGAA.

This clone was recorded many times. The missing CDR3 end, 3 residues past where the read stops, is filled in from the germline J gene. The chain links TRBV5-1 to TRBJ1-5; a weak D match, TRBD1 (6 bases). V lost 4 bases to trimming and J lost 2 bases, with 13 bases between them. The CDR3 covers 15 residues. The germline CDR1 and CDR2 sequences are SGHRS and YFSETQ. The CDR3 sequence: CASSQTGIGNQPQHF. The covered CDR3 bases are TGCGCCAGCAGCCAAACAGGGATAGGCAATCAGCCC.

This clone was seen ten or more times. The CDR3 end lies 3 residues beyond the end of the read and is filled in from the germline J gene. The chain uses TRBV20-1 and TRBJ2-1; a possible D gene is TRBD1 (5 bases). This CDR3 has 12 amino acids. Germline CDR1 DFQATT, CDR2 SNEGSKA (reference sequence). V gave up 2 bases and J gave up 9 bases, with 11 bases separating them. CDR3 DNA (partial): TGCAGTGCTAGAAAGGGGCAGCTTGAG. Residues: CSARKGQLE. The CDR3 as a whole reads CSARKGQLEQFF.